The 8 T cell receptor beta chains presented below share a single source sample, sequenced in a study of beta chain features in type 1 diabetes. What was sequenced were expressed TCRB transcripts, since all of the isolated RNA had been reverse transcribed. Only in-frame clones appear in the TCRdb table, and some are missing; sequencing was by immunoSEQ multiplex PCR. The repertoire has 900,000 or so clones, roughly 15% of them found once; the top ten carry 0.023%. The material sequenced was naive CD4+ T cells from blood. These receptors were taken from a woman aged 18-29 years in good health.

This clone was observed a handful of times. This chain links TRBV7-9 with TRBJ1-2; no clear D gene. The CDR3 runs 13 residues. CDR1 is SEHNR and CDR2 is FQNEAQ in the germline V gene (reference sequence). Trimming took off 2 bases at V and 5 bases at J, with 9 bases between the two ends. The CDR3 nucleotides are TGTGCCAGCAGCTTACGGCAGACTTATGGCTACACCTTC. Amino acids: CASSLRQTYGYTF. Drawing the rest from reference TRBV7-9 and TRBJ1-2, the complete variable domain is DTGVSQNPRHKITKRGQNVTFRCDPISEHNRLYWYRQTLGQGPEFLTYFQNEAQLEKSRLLSDRFSAERPKGSFSTLEIQRTEQGDSAMYLCASSLRQTYGYTFGSGTRLTVV.

This clone occurred a few times. The chain combines TRBV19 with TRBJ2-5; D remains unclear. Germline assignment: CDR1 LNHDA and CDR2 SQIVND (reference sequence). CDR3 size: 14 residues. The germline V and J ends were trimmed by 7 bases and 0 bases, with 12 bases remaining between them. CDR3 in DNA: TGTGCCAGTAACCCGAGAGGAAACCAAGAGACCCAGTACTTC. Its translation is CASNPRGNQETQYF. Full variable domain (remainder filled in from reference TRBV19 and TRBJ2-5): DGGITQSPKYLFRKEGQNVTLSCEQNLNHDAMYWYRQDPGQGLRLIYYSQIVNDFQKGDIAEGYSVSREKKESFPLTVTSAQKNPTAFYLCASNPRGNQETQYFGPGTRLLVL.

Regarding this clone: Other DNA variants within this sample encode the same CDR3. In nucleotides, the CDR3 is TGTGCCAGCAGACCGACCGGGGCACGGGGCTACACCTTC. It encodes CASRPTGARGYTF. The chain couples TRBV28 to TRBJ1-2; D perhaps matches TRBD1 (5 bases). V was cut by 6 bases and J by 8 bases, with 16 bases left in between. The CDR3 sequence is 13 residues long. Germline CDR1 reads MDHEN; CDR2 reads SYDVKM.

This CDR3 is CATRTGENEKLFF. In DNA form, the CDR3 reads TGTGCCACCAGGACAGGAGAAAATGAAAAACTGTTTTTT. The chain links TRBV10-3 to TRBJ1-4, with 7 bases identical to TRBD1. This CDR3 spans 13 amino acids. Germline CDR1 and CDR2: ENHRY and SYGVKD. The V and J ends lost 10 bases and 5 bases, in that order; junction bases with no gene match: 7.

J is TRBJ2-3 and V is TRBV6-6, with D possibly TRBD1 on 5 matching bases. V shed 8 bases and J shed 4 bases, with 13 bases lying between them. The CDR3 is made up of 13 amino acids. Per germline, CDR1 MNHNY and CDR2 SVGAGI (reference sequence). This CDR3 is CASAGRAPDTQYF. The CDR3, as DNA: TGTGCCAGCGCTGGCAGGGCCCCAGATACGCAGTATTTT.

The chain couples TRBV5-4 to TRBJ2-2, with D uncertain. The CDR3 has 15 residues. The germline CDR1 and CDR2 sequences are SGHNT and YYREEE (reference sequence). V shed 2 bases and J shed 3 bases, with 11 bases lying between them. CDR3 nucleotide sequence: TGTGCCAGCAGCTTCCCTTCTGGGGACACCGGGGAGCTGTTTTTT. Encoded protein: CASSFPSGDTGELFF.

This clone was observed a few times. The chain joins TRBV7-9 to TRBJ1-2, with no clear D. V shed 5 bases and J shed 7 bases, with 17 bases lying between them. The CDR3 has 14 amino acids. The germline gives CDR1 SEHNR, CDR2 FQNEAQ (reference sequence). The CDR3, as DNA: TGTGCCAGCAGCCTTCCCGATCGGGCGGGTGGCTACACCTTC. Protein product: CASSLPDRAGGYTF.

This chain links TRBV28 with TRBJ2-5; D might be TRBD1 (6 bases). Germline V gives CDR1 MDHEN, CDR2 SYDVKM. The CDR3 is made up of 13 amino acids. Trimming left V 6 bases short and J 5 bases short, with 13 bases between. The CDR3 spells CASRKGGRETQYF. CDR3 bases: TGTGCCAGCAGAAAAGGGGGTAGGGAGACCCAGTACTTC.